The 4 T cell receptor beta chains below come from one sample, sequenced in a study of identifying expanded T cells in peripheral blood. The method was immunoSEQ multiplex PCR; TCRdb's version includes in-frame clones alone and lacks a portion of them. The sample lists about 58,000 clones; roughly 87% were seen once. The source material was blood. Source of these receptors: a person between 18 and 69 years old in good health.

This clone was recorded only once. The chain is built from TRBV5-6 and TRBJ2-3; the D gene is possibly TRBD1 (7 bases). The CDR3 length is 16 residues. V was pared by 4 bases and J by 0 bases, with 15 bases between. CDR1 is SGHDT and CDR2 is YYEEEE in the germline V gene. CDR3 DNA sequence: TGTGCCAGCAGCGCGGGACAGATCCCTAGCACAGATACGCAGTATTTT. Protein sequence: CASSAGQIPSTDTQYF.

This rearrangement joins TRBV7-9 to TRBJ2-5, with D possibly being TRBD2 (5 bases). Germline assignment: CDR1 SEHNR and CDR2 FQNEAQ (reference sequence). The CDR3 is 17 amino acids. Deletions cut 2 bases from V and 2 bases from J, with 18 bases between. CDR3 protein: CASSLTGLVRRQETQYF. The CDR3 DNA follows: TGTGCCAGCAGCTTAACGGGTTTAGTTCGGAGGCAAGAGACCCAGTACTTC.

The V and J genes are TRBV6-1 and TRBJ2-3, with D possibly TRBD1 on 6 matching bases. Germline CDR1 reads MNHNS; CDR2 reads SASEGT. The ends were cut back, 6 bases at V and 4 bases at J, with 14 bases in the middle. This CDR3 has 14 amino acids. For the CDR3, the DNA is TGTGCCAGCAGCGCAGGGGAGTGGGCAGATACGCAGTATTTT. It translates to CASSAGEWADTQYF.

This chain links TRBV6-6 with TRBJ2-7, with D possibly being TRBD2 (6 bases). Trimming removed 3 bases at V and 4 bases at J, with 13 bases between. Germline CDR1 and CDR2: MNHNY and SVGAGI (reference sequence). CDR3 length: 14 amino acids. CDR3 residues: CASSYLTGTYEQYF. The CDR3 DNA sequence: TGTGCCAGCAGTTATTTAACCGGGACTTACGAGCAGTACTTC.